The rows below give T cell receptor beta chains drawn from one sample of a study of identical twins. One entry per CDR3 protein, called by TCRdb with MiXCR from the 5' RACE reads. This repertoire shows under 800,000 distinct CDR3 sequences, approximately 21% found once; its top ten account for 4.3%. Another study also made use of these data, one on T cells expressing NK-cell markers.

The material sequenced was PBMCs. Source of these receptors: a woman under 30 in good health. Both conserved end residues are part of each CDR3. The D gene is left open where the match is weak. Rows may omit the clone size; those that give it use once, few, many or a size class.

size | D | J | length | V | CDR3 | DNA
- | TRBD1 | TRBJ1-1 | 15 | TRBV7-9 | CASSPPGQGITEAFF | TGTGCCAGCAGCCCTCCGGGACAGGGGATCACTGAAGCTTTCTTT
- | - | TRBJ1-1 | 12 | TRBV15 | CATSKWDTEAFF | TGTGCCACCAGCAAGTGGGACACTGAAGCTTTCTTT
few | - | TRBJ2-7 | 15 | TRBV4-3 | CASSQEVNAHYEQYF | TGCGCCAGCAGCCAAGAGGTCAACGCGCACTACGAGCAGTACTTC
- | - | TRBJ1-2 | 14 | TRBV20-1 | CSVIPGSPVYGYTF | TGCAGCGTAATCCCCGGTAGCCCTGTTTATGGCTACACCTTC
many | TRBD1 | TRBJ2-1 | 14 | TRBV20-1 | CSARDGTGWNEQFF | TGCAGTGCTAGAGACGGGACAGGGTGGAATGAGCAGTTCTTC
few | - | TRBJ2-7 | 17 | TRBV5-4 | CASSGLNRDGSSYEQYF | TGTGCCAGCAGCGGCCTAAACCGGGACGGGAGCTCCTACGAGCAGTACTTC
few | TRBD1 | TRBJ2-7 | 16 | TRBV20-1 | CSARVLGQGQGYEQYF | TGCAGTGCTAGAGTGCTGGGACAGGGTCAGGGCTACGAGCAGTACTTC
few | TRBD1 | TRBJ2-3 | 14 | TRBV6-1 | CASSDTGATDTQYF | TGTGCCAGCAGTGACACAGGGGCCACAGATACGCAGTATTTT
- | - | TRBJ2-1 | 15 | TRBV6-5 | CASSYLGPTYNEQFF | TGTGCCAGCAGTTACCTGGGACCAACTTACAATGAGCAGTTCTTC
- | TRBD1 | TRBJ2-7 | 14 | TRBV7-8 | CASSLVTGPYEQYF | TGTGCCAGCAGCTTAGTGACAGGGCCCTACGAGCAGTACTTC
- | - | TRBJ2-7 | 15 | TRBV4-2 | CASSQVRTPSYEQYF | TGTGCCAGCAGCCAAGTTAGGACACCATCCTACGAGCAGTACTTC
- | - | TRBJ2-7 | 14 | TRBV7-9 | CASSGGRASYEQYF | TGTGCCAGCAGCGGGGGCAGGGCCTCCTACGAGCAGTACTTC
few | - | TRBJ2-1 | 13 | TRBV7-6 | CASSLDPRGEGAF | TGTGCCAGCAGCTTAGACCCCCGGGGCGAAGGCGCCTTC
few | - | TRBJ1-2 | 13 | TRBV5-5 | CASSAGQGIGYTF | TGTGCCAGCAGTGCCGGGCAAGGAATTGGCTACACCTTC
few | TRBD1 | TRBJ2-7 | 16 | TRBV9 | CASSVGMDQGVREQYF | TGTGCCAGCAGCGTAGGAATGGATCAGGGGGTGAGGGAGCAGTACTTC
- | - | TRBJ1-2 | 14 | TRBV29-1 | CSVLGNPFNYGYTF | TGCAGCGTCCTCGGGAATCCCTTTAACTATGGCTACACCTTC
many | - | TRBJ2-1 | 15 | TRBV25-1 | CASSERGRVNNEQFF | TGTGCCAGCAGTGAACGGGGCAGGGTCAACAATGAGCAGTTCTTC
- | TRBD2 | TRBJ2-1 | 15 | TRBV7-9 | CASSSISGRNNEQFF | TGTGCCAGCAGCTCCATTAGCGGGAGGAACAATGAGCAGTTCTTC
few | TRBD2 | TRBJ2-5 | 15 | TRBV12-3/TRBV12-4 | CASSGLAGKQETQYF | TGTGCCAGCAGCGGACTAGCGGGGAAACAAGAGACCCAGTACTTC
many | - | TRBJ1-1 | 13 | TRBV27 | CASSLKGNTEAFF | TGTGCCAGCAGCTTAAAGGGGAACACTGAAGCTTTCTTT
once | - | TRBJ2-1 | 15 | TRBV7-2 | CASSPERESYNEQFF | TGTGCCAGCAGCCCGGAAAGGGAGAGTTACAATGAGCAGTTCTTC
few | TRBD2 | TRBJ2-7 | 17 | TRBV11-2 | CASSPPGSGRKAYEQYF | TGTGCCAGCAGCCCACCCGGTAGCGGGCGAAAGGCCTACGAGCAGTACTTC
- | - | TRBJ2-5 | 14 | TRBV18 | CASSPGPASETQYF | TGTGCCAGCTCACCCGGCCCGGCATCAGAGACCCAGTACTTC
- | - | TRBJ2-7 | 13 | TRBV15 | CATSRDWGYEQYF | TGTGCCACCAGCAGAGATTGGGGTTACGAGCAGTACTTC
- | TRBD1 | TRBJ1-4 | 16 | TRBV20-1 | CSAKLPGTVINEKLFF | TGCAGTGCTAAACTCCCCGGGACAGTGATTAATGAAAAACTGTTTTTT
few | TRBD1 | TRBJ2-2 | 14 | TRBV12-3/TRBV12-4 | CASRPGQGAGELFF | TGTGCCAGCAGGCCCGGACAGGGGGCCGGGGAGCTGTTTTTT
- | TRBD2 | TRBJ2-1 | 19 | TRBV2 | CTSSLSRGLAGAKYLKQFF | TGTACCAGCAGTTTAAGTAGGGGACTAGCGGGAGCAAAGTATCTGAAGCAGTTCTTC
- | - | TRBJ2-3 | 18 | TRBV5-1 | CASSPRQVGVSVTDTQYF | TGCGCCAGCAGCCCCCGACAGGTGGGGGTTTCGGTCACAGATACGCAGTATTTT
many | TRBD1 | TRBJ1-1 | 12 | TRBV20-1 | CSAGQGATEAFF | TGCAGTGCTGGACAGGGGGCGACTGAAGCTTTCTTT
few | - | TRBJ1-2 | 14 | TRBV6-1 | CASRPRQDFDGYTF | TGTGCCAGCAGACCGAGACAGGATTTCGATGGCTACACCTTC
- | - | TRBJ2-7 | 13 | TRBV3-1 | CASSQKNREEQYF | TGTGCCAGCAGCCAAAAAAACAGGGAAGAGCAGTACTTC
- | - | TRBJ2-5 | 13 | TRBV20-1 | CSARDSQVETQYF | TGCAGTGCTAGAGATAGCCAGGTGGAGACCCAGTACTTC
few | TRBD1 | TRBJ1-3 | 15 | TRBV12-3/TRBV12-4 | CASSLGDRTGNTIYF | TGTGCCAGCAGTTTAGGGGACAGGACTGGAAACACCATATATTTT
- | TRBD1 | TRBJ2-4 | 13 | TRBV27 | CASSSQTGLVQYF | TGTGCCAGCAGTAGTCAGACAGGGCTGGTTCAGTACTTC
once | - | TRBJ2-7 | 15 | TRBV27 | CASSLSLRSSYEQYF | TGTGCCAGCAGTTTATCGCTGAGGAGCTCCTACGAGCAGTACTTC
- | - | TRBJ2-3 | 16 | TRBV5-1 | CASSHGRGASTDTQYF | TGCGCCAGCAGCCATGGGAGAGGGGCGAGCACAGATACGCAGTATTTT
few | - | TRBJ1-2 | 15 | TRBV6-1 | CASSEPRTDYYGYTF | TGTGCCAGCAGTGAGCCCCGGACCGACTACTATGGCTACACCTTC
- | - | TRBJ2-7 | 13 | TRBV20-1 | CSASSSSDYEQYF | TGCAGTGCTTCCTCTTCTAGCGACTACGAGCAGTACTTC